What follows are 29 T cell receptor beta chains derived from one specimen sequenced in a study of radiotherapy plus CTLA-4 blockade in lung cancer. Clones were sequenced by immunoSEQ multiplex PCR, and TCRdb holds only the in-frame ones, with some missing. Among 40,000 to 45,000 clones, 60% to 80% were seen once, and the ten largest hold under 3%. The material sequenced was peripheral blood, taken from a patient treated with radiotherapy plus ipilimumab. These receptors all come from a human donor with non-small cell lung cancer whose response to radiotherapy plus ipilimumab could not be evaluated.

The chain joins TRBV25-1 to TRBJ1-1; unclear D gene. This CDR3 comprises 12 residues. The germline gives CDR1 MGHDK, CDR2 SYGVNS. Between the trimmed V and J ends, which lost 5 bases and 9 bases, there was a span of 13 bases. The CDR3 protein is CASSTKAGKAFF. Here the CDR3 DNA reads TGTGCCAGCAGTACTAAGGCGGGTAAAGCTTTCTTT. Looking up the rest from reference TRBV25-1 and TRBJ1-1 gives the full variable domain: EADIYQTPRYLVIGTGKKITLECSQTMGHDKMYWYQQDPGMELHLIHYSYGVNSTEKGDLSSESTVSRIRTEHFPLTLESARPSHTSQYLCASSTKAGKAFFGQGTRLTVV.

The rearrangement joins TRBV6-1 to TRBJ1-5; tentative D call: TRBD1 (5 bases). This CDR3 contains 15 residues. Germline CDR1 reads MNHNS; CDR2 reads SASEGT. The V gene lost 6 bases and the J gene lost 2 bases, with 14 bases spanning the gap. For the CDR3, the DNA is TGTGCCAGCAGCGACGTGGGGGGAGGCAATCAGCCCCAGCATTTT. It specifies CASSDVGGGNQPQHF.

This clone was picked up one time. The rearrangement joins TRBV19 to TRBJ2-3; TRBD2 matches 8 bases. The V gene's germline CDR1 is LNHDA and CDR2 SQIVND (reference sequence). The CDR3 is made up of 14 amino acids. Trimming removed 6 bases from V and 2 bases from J; junction bases left unmatched: 4. The CDR3 spells CASSGGASTDTQYF. The CDR3, as DNA: TGTGCCAGTAGCGGGGGGGCATCCACAGATACGCAGTATTTT.

V is TRBV5-6 and J is TRBJ1-5; TRBD1 agrees at 10 bases. This CDR3 has 15 amino acids. The V segment lost 4 bases and the J segment 7 bases; nucleotides outside the gene matches: 8. Looked up from germline, CDR1 is SGHDT and CDR2 is YYEEEE. The CDR3 spells CASSPRQGARQPQHF. CDR3 bases: TGTGCCAGCAGCCCAAGACAGGGGGCGCGACAGCCCCAGCATTTT.

The chain carries TRBV5-4 and TRBJ2-1; 9 bases map to TRBD2. V gave up 3 bases and J gave up 7 bases; unmatched junction bases: 8. There are 15 residues in the CDR3. Per germline, CDR1 SGHNT and CDR2 YYREEE (reference sequence). The CDR3 sequence is CASSSTSGFTNEQFF. CDR3 nucleotides: TGTGCCAGCAGCTCCACTAGCGGGTTTACTAATGAGCAGTTCTTC.

V is TRBV27 and J is TRBJ1-1, with 8 bases matching TRBD1. The CDR3 has 14 residues. Germline CDR1 MNHEY, CDR2 SMNVEV (reference sequence). V lost 3 bases and J lost 6; bases outside the gene matches: 6. Here the CDR3 reads CASSFVDRGPEAFF. In DNA, the CDR3 is TGTGCCAGCAGTTTCGTCGACAGGGGCCCTGAAGCTTTCTTT.

The genes are TRBV7-3 and TRBJ1-2; D is uncertain. V was clipped by 2 bases and J by 8 bases, with 18 bases between them. The CDR3 is 15 residues long. Germline CDR1 SGHTA, CDR2 FQGTGA. The DNA of the CDR3 is TGTGCCAGCAGCTTAGTGTTGGGCACGGTGAGCGGCTACACCTTC. Amino acid sequence: CASSLVLGTVSGYTF. The complete variable domain, with remaining parts taken from reference TRBV7-3 and TRBJ1-2, reads GAGVSQTPSNKVTEKGKYVELRCDPISGHTALYWYRQSLGQGPEFLIYFQGTGAADDSGLPNDRFFAVRPEGSVSTLKIQRTERGDSAVYLCASSLVLGTVSGYTFGSGTRLTVV.

This clone was found once. V usage is TRBV7-9 and J usage is TRBJ2-1, with TRBD1 matching over 8 bases. Germline CDR1 SEHNR, CDR2 FQNEAQ (reference sequence). V shed 5 bases, J shed 2 bases, and the junction held 5 bases outside the gene matches. This CDR3 spans 15 amino acids. DNA for the CDR3: TGTGCCAGCAGCCCCCGACAGGGGACCTACAATGAGCAGTTCTTC. It yields the protein CASSPRQGTYNEQFF.

The rearrangement uses TRBV5-1 and TRBJ2-2, with D possibly being TRBD1 (5 bases). The CDR3 is 14 amino acids. Germline V gene data show CDR1 as SGHRS and CDR2 as YFSETQ. Trimming took 4 bases from V and 6 from J, leaving 13 bases between them. Written as DNA, the CDR3 is TGCGCCAGCAGCCCAGGACACCAGGCCGGGGAGCTGTTTTTT. It specifies CASSPGHQAGELFF.

V usage is TRBV27 and J usage is TRBJ1-5, with D uncertain. The germline V gene has CDR1 MNHEY and CDR2 SMNVEV (reference sequence). Trimming took 3 bases from V and 7 from J, leaving 10 bases between them. The CDR3 covers 13 residues. The CDR3 sequence is CASSLGLSQPQHF. The CDR3 nucleotides read TGTGCCAGCAGTTTGGGCCTTTCCCAGCCCCAGCATTTT.

This clone was seen more than once but under ten times. The chain has TRBV30 and TRBJ2-7, with a possible D match to TRBD1 (5 bases). The CDR3 has 12 residues. Trimming removed 5 bases at V and 4 bases at J, with 12 bases between. Germline V gene sequence: CDR1 GTSNPN, CDR2 SVGIG (reference sequence). The CDR3 nucleotides read TGTGCCTGGCAGGGTGTCAGGTACGAGCAGTACTTC. It specifies CAWQGVRYEQYF. The full variable domain, completed using reference TRBV30 and TRBJ2-7, is SQTIHQWPATLVQPVGSPLSLECTVEGTSNPNLYWYRQAAGRGLQLLFYSVGIGQISSEVPQNLSASRPQDRQFILSSKKLLLSDSGFYLCAWQGVRYEQYFGPGTRLTVT.

The rearrangement joins TRBV28 to TRBJ1-3; 7 bases are a match to TRBD1. The germline V gene has CDR1 MDHEN and CDR2 SYDVKM. This CDR3 has 14 amino acids. V dropped 4 bases and J dropped 4; count of bases not matched to a gene: 4. In nucleotides, the CDR3 is TGTGCCAGCAGTTCAGGGGGGAGGGGAAACACCATATATTTT. It encodes CASSSGGRGNTIYF.

This clone came up a few times. The chain links TRBV4-3 to TRBJ1-4; D perhaps matches TRBD1 (6 bases). V was cut by 0 bases and J by 7 bases, with 18 bases left in between. This CDR3 is 17 amino acids long. Germline CDR1 reads LGHNA; CDR2 reads YSLEER. The CDR3 DNA sequence: TGCGCCAGCAGCCAAGATCCAGGGGCTAATTATGGTGAAAAACTGTTTTTT. Amino acid sequence: CASSQDPGANYGEKLFF.

The genes are TRBV7-9 and TRBJ1-1; a weak D match, TRBD1 (5 bases). The CDR3 totals 14 residues. Germline V CDR1 and CDR2: SEHNR, FQNEAQ (reference sequence). V dropped 7 bases and J dropped 4 bases, with 16 bases sitting between them. CDR3 sequence reads: CASTPVSQGTEAFF. The CDR3 nucleotides read TGTGCCAGCACCCCAGTTTCGCAGGGCACTGAAGCTTTCTTT.

This clone was found once. The chain is built from TRBV2 and TRBJ2-3; 7 bases agree with TRBD1. The CDR3 length is 12 residues. Germline CDR1 and CDR2: SNHLY and FYNNEI. V lost 7 bases and J lost 4; bases outside the gene matches: 2. CDR3 coding DNA: TGTGCCAGCACAGGGGGTCCAGATACGCAGTATTTT. Translating it yields CASTGGPDTQYF.

The chain carries TRBV19 and TRBJ1-2, with D unresolved. V lost 4 bases and J 4 bases, leaving 16 bases between the germline ends. This CDR3 contains 15 residues. Germline assignment: CDR1 LNHDA and CDR2 SQIVND (reference sequence). CDR3 sequence (DNA): TGTGCCAGTAGTACATCGGTGTCAGCGAGCTATGGCTACACCTTC. This gives the protein CASSTSVSASYGYTF.

V and J are TRBV6-5 and TRBJ2-7; 10 bases fit TRBD2. V dropped 8 bases and J dropped 7; count of bases not matched to a gene: 8. Germline assignment: CDR1 MNHEY and CDR2 SVGAGI. The CDR3 is made up of 13 amino acids. CDR3 nucleotide sequence: TGTGCCAGCCGTAGCGGGGGGATGATAGAGCAGTACTTC. Protein: CASRSGGMIEQYF.

This chain connects TRBV6-1 to TRBJ1-4; D uncertain. The CDR3 totals 14 residues. V shed 2 bases and J shed 7 bases, with 11 bases lying between them. Germline V gene sequence: CDR1 MNHNS, CDR2 SASEGT. This CDR3 is CASSEQALSEKLFF. In nucleotides, the CDR3 is TGTGCCAGCAGTGAACAGGCCTTATCTGAAAAACTGTTTTTT.

The chain couples TRBV9 to TRBJ2-3; no clear D gene. Trimming cost V 1 base and J 4 bases, with 4 bases left between them. The CDR3 runs 12 residues. Germline-derived CDR1 and CDR2 are SGDLS and YYNGEE. The CDR3 region is CASSVSADTQYF. The DNA for the CDR3 is TGTGCCAGCAGCGTATCGGCAGATACGCAGTATTTT.

The chain uses TRBV7-9 and TRBJ2-1, with D perhaps TRBD2 (5 bases). Trimming pared 7 bases from V and 9 bases from J, leaving 13 bases between. Per germline, CDR1 SEHNR and CDR2 FQNEAQ (reference sequence). The CDR3 sequence is 12 residues long. The CDR3 bases are TGTGCCAGCAACCGGGGAATAAGTGAGCAGTTCTTC. Its translation is CASNRGISEQFF.

This clone has more than one count but fewer than ten. V and J are TRBV6-1 and TRBJ1-3, with no clear D. The V end lost 9 bases, the J end lost 0 bases, and 9 bases lay between the germline ends. Germline CDR1 is MNHNS and CDR2 is SASEGT. This CDR3 has 13 residues. This CDR3 reads CASGLFSGNTIYF. The CDR3 DNA is TGTGCCAGTGGACTTTTCTCTGGAAACACCATATATTTT.

The chain couples TRBV5-4 to TRBJ2-3; 11 positions agree with TRBD1. V trimming: 4 bases; J trimming: 3 bases; junction bases outside the gene matches: 10. The length of the CDR3 is 17 residues. Germline-derived CDR1 and CDR2 are SGHNT and YYREEE (reference sequence). The CDR3 here is CASSPGGTGGITDTQYF. CDR3 DNA sequence: TGTGCCAGCAGCCCGGGAGGGACAGGGGGGATAACAGATACGCAGTATTTT.

CDR3 loop: CACDTRQTISYEQYF. Here the CDR3 DNA reads TGTGCCTGCGACACTCGACAGACAATCTCCTACGAGCAGTACTTC. The chain links TRBV2 to TRBJ2-7; the D gene is possibly TRBD1 (5 bases). Per germline, CDR1 SNHLY and CDR2 FYNNEI. V was pared by 11 bases and J by 0 bases, with 20 bases between. CDR3 length: 15 amino acids.

The J gene is TRBJ1-2, the V gene TRBV18; D may be TRBD1 (6 bases). With 6 bases removed from V and 8 bases from J, the gap between germline ends came to 25 bases. Germline-derived CDR1 and CDR2 are KGHSH and LQKENI. This CDR3 has 16 residues. The CDR3 protein is CASSPGTDPSQGGYTF. The CDR3 nucleotides are TGTGCCAGCTCCCCCGGGACGGACCCATCTCAGGGGGGCTACACCTTC.

The chain employs TRBV7-2 and TRBJ1-3, with D tentatively TRBD1 (6 bases). The CDR3 sequence is 17 residues long. V was cut by 4 bases and J by 4 bases, with 20 bases left in between. Germline CDR1 and CDR2: SGHTA and FQGNSA. The CDR3 region has the DNA TGTGCCAGCAGCTCTGCAATCAACAGGGTATCAGGAAACACCATATATTTT. Encoded protein: CASSSAINRVSGNTIYF.

This chain uses TRBV5-1 with TRBJ2-7; 7 positions match TRBD2. J lost 4 bases, V lost 0 bases, and 4 bases had no gene match. CDR1 SGHRS and CDR2 YFSETQ come from the germline V gene. CDR3 length equals 14 residues. CDR3: CASSLGGGLYEQYF. The CDR3 DNA reads TGCGCCAGCAGCTTGGGCGGGGGTCTTTACGAGCAGTACTTC. Complete variable domain (other parts from reference TRBV5-1 and TRBJ2-7): KAGVTQTPRYLIKTRGQQVTLSCSPISGHRSVSWYQQTPGQGLQFLFEYFSETQRNKGNFPGRFSGRQFSNSRSEMNVSTLELGDSALYLCASSLGGGLYEQYFGPGTRLTVT.

The chain is built from TRBV5-1 and TRBJ2-5; tentative D call: TRBD2 (5 bases). The V gene's germline CDR1 is SGHRS and CDR2 YFSETQ. V was trimmed by 6 bases and J by 2 bases, leaving 17 bases between them. This CDR3 spans 15 amino acids. The CDR3 bases are TGCGCCAGCATGCTTGGGTTTACGGGGCAAGAGACCCAGTACTTC. Translating it yields CASMLGFTGQETQYF.

This clone was seen only a few times. The gene calls are TRBV5-4 and TRBJ2-5, with 10 bases identical to TRBD2. CDR3 length: 15 amino acids. Germline-derived CDR1 and CDR2 are SGHNT and YYREEE (reference sequence). The V and J ends lost 4 bases and 1 base, in that order; junction bases with no gene match: 4. CDR3 bases: TGTGCCAGCAGCGAACTAGCGGGGATCCAAGAGACCCAGTACTTC. As protein: CASSELAGIQETQYF.

The chain recombines TRBV28 with TRBJ2-1; no firm D call. This CDR3 comprises 15 residues. V was shortened by 5 bases and J by 12 bases, with 23 bases between the two germline ends. Germline V lookup: CDR1 MDHEN, CDR2 SYDVKM. Here the CDR3 reads CASSPYIDGARWQFF. For the CDR3, the DNA is TGTGCCAGCAGTCCTTACATTGACGGTGCCAGGTGGCAGTTCTTC. The whole variable domain, remainder taken from reference TRBV28 and TRBJ2-1, is DVKVTQSSRYLVKRTGEKVFLECVQDMDHENMFWYRQDPGLGLRLIYFSYDVKMKEKGDIPEGYSVSREKKERFSLILESASTNQTSMYLCASSPYIDGARWQFFGPGTRLTVL.